This T cell receptor (beta chain) was profiled in a study of neurological immune-mediated disorders. The authors made cDNA by 5'RACE with 10-nucleotide random UMIs. Sequencing of 15-18 subjects in each run yielded over 190 million TCR-beta sequences. In TCRdb, the 5' RACE reads were re-called with MiXCR into one record per CDR3 protein. The data contain 30,000 to 35,000 distinct CDR3 sequences, just over 4% of them seen just once; the ten biggest clones take up around a quarter. Each sorted-subset library came from 750,000 to 1,000,000 CD4+ or CD8+ T cells. In its sample, this clonotype was seen many times. No antigen is known for it. The CDR3 has 14 residues. Germline CDR1 and CDR2: SEHNR and FQNEAQ (reference sequence). Trimming removed 8 bases from V and 5 bases from J; junction bases left unmatched: 9. Study-level findings and limits: While HTLV-1-associated myelopathy showed the greatest TCR clonal expansion, multiple sclerosis showed the least, falling below healthy controls.

The source is a woman between 40 and 55 years old in good health. Sequences were obtained from CD4+ T cells from blood. The rearrangement uses TRBV7-9 and TRBJ1-1; the match to TRBD1 covers 9 bases. In DNA, the CDR3 is TGTGCCAGCGGGCTGGGACAGGGAAGGACTGAAGCTTTCTTT. This encodes CASGLGQGRTEAFF.